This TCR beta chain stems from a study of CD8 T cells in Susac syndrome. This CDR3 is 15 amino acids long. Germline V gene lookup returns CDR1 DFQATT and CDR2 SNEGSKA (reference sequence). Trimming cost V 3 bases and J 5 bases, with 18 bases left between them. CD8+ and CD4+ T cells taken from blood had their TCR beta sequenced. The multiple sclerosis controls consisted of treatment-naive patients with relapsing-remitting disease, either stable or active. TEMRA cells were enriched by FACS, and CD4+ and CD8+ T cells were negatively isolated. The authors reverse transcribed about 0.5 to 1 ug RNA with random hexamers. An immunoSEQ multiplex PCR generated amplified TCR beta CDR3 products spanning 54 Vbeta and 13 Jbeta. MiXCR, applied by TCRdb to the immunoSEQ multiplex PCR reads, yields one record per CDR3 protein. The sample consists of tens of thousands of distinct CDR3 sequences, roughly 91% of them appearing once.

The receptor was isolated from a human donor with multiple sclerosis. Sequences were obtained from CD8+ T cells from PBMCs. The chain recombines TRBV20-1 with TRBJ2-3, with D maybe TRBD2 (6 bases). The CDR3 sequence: CSARDPGLWGDTQYF. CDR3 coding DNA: TGCAGTGCTAGGGATCCGGGACTCTGGGGAGATACGCAGTATTTT.